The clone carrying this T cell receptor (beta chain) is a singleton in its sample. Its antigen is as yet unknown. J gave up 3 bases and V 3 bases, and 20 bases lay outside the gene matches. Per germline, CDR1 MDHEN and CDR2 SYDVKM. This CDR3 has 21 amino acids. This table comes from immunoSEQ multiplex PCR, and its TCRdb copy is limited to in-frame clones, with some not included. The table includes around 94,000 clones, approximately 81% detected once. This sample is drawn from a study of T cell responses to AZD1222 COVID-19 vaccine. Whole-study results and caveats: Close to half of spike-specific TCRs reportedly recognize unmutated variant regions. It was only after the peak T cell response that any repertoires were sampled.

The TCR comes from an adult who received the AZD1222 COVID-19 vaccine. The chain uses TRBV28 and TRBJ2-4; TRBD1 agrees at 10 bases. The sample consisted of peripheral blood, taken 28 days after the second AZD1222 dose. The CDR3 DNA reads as TGTGCCAGCAGTTTGCCCCCATTCGACAGGGGGCGCGAGAGGGACAAAAACATTCAGTACTTC. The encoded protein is CASSLPPFDRGRERDKNIQYF.